There are a few counts of the clone carrying this T cell receptor (beta chain). Its antigen is currently unknown. Preparation of the TCRbeta library involved a method that used unique molecular identifiers. TCRdb used MiXCR to reprocess the PCR reads, holding one entry per CDR3 protein. The table lists 700,000 to 950,000 distinct CDR3 sequences, around 15% of them singletons. This specimen belongs to a study of T-cell reconstitution after alpha-beta-depleted transplantation in children. Study-level points and caveats: T-cell numbers and diversity one year post-transplant derived largely from freshly generated T cells.

The CDR3 has 16 residues. The V segment lost 5 bases and the J segment 2 bases; nucleotides outside the gene matches: 12. Germline CDR1 SEHNR, CDR2 FQNEAQ (reference sequence). The origin of this receptor is a male patient under 18 who had a stem cell transplant for acute lymphoblastic leukemia, so the T cells may come from the graft donor. The V call is TRBV7-9, the J call TRBJ2-7; 7 bases match TRBD1. Sequenced here: PBMCs, mostly from graft donor cells, sampled 360 days after TCRalphabeta/CD19-depleted stem cell transplant. In DNA form, the CDR3 reads TGTGCCAGCAGCCCCGCCCCCGGGACAGCTCCCTACGAGCAGTACTTC. Translation gives CASSPAPGTAPYEQYF.